This T cell receptor beta chain was sequenced for a study of Tregs in tolerant kidney transplant recipients. The CDR3 sequence is 14 residues long. The germline CDR1 and CDR2 sequences are MNHNY and SVGAGI (reference sequence). Assay: immunoSEQ multiplex PCR; the TCRdb copy retains only in-frame clones and omits some. The sample lists 55,000 to 75,000 clones, approximately 89% seen once, with about 4% in the top ten. Mixed chimerism was transient after nonmyeloablative marrow transplants from related graft donors. The material was CD4+ T cells from blood (PBMCs), obtained 6 months after the transplant. The clonotype originates from a human patient who received a combined kidney and bone marrow transplant. Some T cells may arise from the graft donor. The genes are TRBV6-6 and TRBJ2-5, with a possible D match to TRBD2 (5 bases). The J call may be in error: the DNA end matches TRBJ2-7 better. CDR3 protein: CASSFPGRGGEQYF. CDR3 coding DNA: TGTGCCAGCAGTTTCCCTGGACGGGGTGGCGAGCAGTACTTC.